These T cell receptor beta chains were read from a single sample in a study of blood T cell repertoires in COVID-19. The protocol was immunoSEQ multiplex PCR, while the TCRdb copy is restricted to in-frame clones and leaves out a portion. This sample has roughly 150,000 clones, with roughly 87% found just once. Sequencing was carried out using peripheral blood. These receptors all come from a human donor in a cohort sampled during active COVID-19. Each CDR3 is given with its conserved first and last residue. Fields, in order: CDR3 protein, CDR3 DNA, V gene, clone size, D gene, J gene. A D gene is named only where the DNA matches it firmly. For some rows the clone size is stated as once, few or many, or as a class when expanded; others skip it.

cdr3_aa: CASRKRSGGDTQYF; cdr3_nt: TGCGCCAGCCGGAAACGATCGGGGGGGGATACGCAGTATTTT; v_call: TRBV23-1; clone_size: -; d_call: TRBD2; j_call: TRBJ2-3
cdr3_aa: CASSLGTLRGPYYSNQPQHF; cdr3_nt: TGTGCCAGCAGTTTGGGAACCCTCAGGGGGCCGTACTATAGCAATCAGCCCCAGCATTTT; v_call: TRBV28; clone_size: -; d_call: TRBD1; j_call: TRBJ1-5
cdr3_aa: CASSLFSGWGQAFF; cdr3_nt: TGTGCCAGCAGCTTATTCTCGGGCTGGGGGCAAGCTTTCTTT; v_call: TRBV7-8; clone_size: -; d_call: -; j_call: TRBJ1-1
cdr3_aa: CASSFAGYYEQYF; cdr3_nt: TGTGCCAGCAGCTTCGCGGGGTATTACGAGCAGTACTTC; v_call: TRBV7-9; clone_size: -; d_call: -; j_call: TRBJ2-7
cdr3_aa: CASRDSHAETQYF; cdr3_nt: TGCGCCAGCAGGGACTCCCATGCGGAGACCCAGTACTTC; v_call: TRBV5-1; clone_size: -; d_call: -; j_call: TRBJ2-5
cdr3_aa: CASSVPSRGTNQPQHF; cdr3_nt: TGTGCCAGCAGTGTTCCCTCCAGGGGGACCAATCAGCCCCAGCATTTT; v_call: TRBV25-1; clone_size: -; d_call: TRBD1; j_call: TRBJ1-5
cdr3_aa: CASSPGQDHWEKLFF; cdr3_nt: TGTGCCAGCTCACCGGGGCAGGATCATTGGGAAAAACTGTTTTTT; v_call: TRBV18; clone_size: -; d_call: -; j_call: TRBJ1-4
cdr3_aa: CATGGRSGYTF; cdr3_nt: TGTGCCACCGGAGGGCGCAGCGGCTACACCTTC; v_call: TRBV24-1; clone_size: -; d_call: -; j_call: TRBJ1-2
cdr3_aa: CASSFPNGEGGGYTF; cdr3_nt: TGTGCCAGCAGTTTCCCTAACGGGGAGGGAGGAGGCTACACCTTC; v_call: TRBV28; clone_size: few; d_call: -; j_call: TRBJ1-2
cdr3_aa: CASSALAGAAYNEQFF; cdr3_nt: TGTGCCAGCAGCGCACTAGCGGGAGCCGCCTACAATGAGCAGTTCTTC; v_call: TRBV9; clone_size: -; d_call: TRBD2; j_call: TRBJ2-1
cdr3_aa: CASSRGGAQHF; cdr3_nt: TGTGCCAGCAGTCGGGGTGGGGCCCAGCATTTT; v_call: TRBV27; clone_size: -; d_call: -; j_call: TRBJ1-5
cdr3_aa: CASSDPGQTYEQYF; cdr3_nt: TGTGCCAGCAGCGACCCGGGACAGACTTACGAGCAGTACTTC; v_call: TRBV7-9; clone_size: -; d_call: TRBD1; j_call: TRBJ2-7
cdr3_aa: CASTDRHEQYF; cdr3_nt: TGTGCCAGCACCGACAGGCACGAGCAGTACTTC; v_call: TRBV27; clone_size: -; d_call: -; j_call: TRBJ2-7
cdr3_aa: CASSQDLRQFSGANVLTF; cdr3_nt: TGCGCCAGCAGCCAAGATCTCCGACAGTTCTCTGGGGCCAACGTCCTGACTTTC; v_call: TRBV4-1; clone_size: -; d_call: -; j_call: TRBJ2-6
cdr3_aa: CASSPGGTGGYEQYF; cdr3_nt: TGTGCCAGCAGCCCAGGCGGGACAGGGGGATACGAGCAGTACTTC; v_call: TRBV7-2; clone_size: -; d_call: TRBD1; j_call: TRBJ2-7
cdr3_aa: CSVEGGLALQETQYF; cdr3_nt: TGCAGCGTTGAGGGGGGACTAGCGCTACAAGAGACCCAGTACTTC; v_call: TRBV29-1; clone_size: many; d_call: TRBD2; j_call: TRBJ2-5
cdr3_aa: CATTDRVGTDTQYF; cdr3_nt: TGTGCGACCACGGACAGGGTAGGGACAGATACGCAGTATTTT; v_call: TRBV25-1; clone_size: -; d_call: TRBD1; j_call: TRBJ2-3
cdr3_aa: CASSVLGQAYEQYF; cdr3_nt: TGTGCCAGCAGCGTCTTGGGACAAGCCTACGAGCAGTACTTC; v_call: TRBV7-8; clone_size: once; d_call: -; j_call: TRBJ2-7
cdr3_aa: CATSRGDGGPSGYTF; cdr3_nt: TGTGCCACCAGCAGAGGAGACGGGGGGCCTTCGGGCTACACCTTC; v_call: TRBV15; clone_size: -; d_call: -; j_call: TRBJ1-2
cdr3_aa: CASSESRNEQFF; cdr3_nt: TGTGCCAGCAGTGAATCCAGGAATGAGCAGTTCTTC; v_call: TRBV2; clone_size: -; d_call: -; j_call: TRBJ2-1
cdr3_aa: CASNVAGGKDSPLHF; cdr3_nt: TGTGCCAGCAATGTGGCAGGGGGTAAGGATTCACCCCTCCACTTT; v_call: TRBV28; clone_size: -; d_call: TRBD1; j_call: TRBJ1-6
cdr3_aa: CASSPEGLPFGLQYF; cdr3_nt: TGTGCCAGCAGCCCAGAGGGATTACCTTTTGGCTTACAGTACTTC; v_call: TRBV5-4; clone_size: -; d_call: -; j_call: TRBJ2-7